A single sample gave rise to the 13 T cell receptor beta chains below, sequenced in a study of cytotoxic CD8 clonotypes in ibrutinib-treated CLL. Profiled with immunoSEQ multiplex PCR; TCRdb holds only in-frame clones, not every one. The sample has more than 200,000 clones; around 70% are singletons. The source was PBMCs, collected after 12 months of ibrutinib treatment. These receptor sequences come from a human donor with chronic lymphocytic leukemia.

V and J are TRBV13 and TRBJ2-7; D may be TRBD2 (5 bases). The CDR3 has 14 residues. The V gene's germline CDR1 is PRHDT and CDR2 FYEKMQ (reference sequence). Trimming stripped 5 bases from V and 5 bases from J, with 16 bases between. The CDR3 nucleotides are TGTGCCAGCAGCGTCCGAGGGAGTCAGAACGAGCAGTACTTC. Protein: CASSVRGSQNEQYF.

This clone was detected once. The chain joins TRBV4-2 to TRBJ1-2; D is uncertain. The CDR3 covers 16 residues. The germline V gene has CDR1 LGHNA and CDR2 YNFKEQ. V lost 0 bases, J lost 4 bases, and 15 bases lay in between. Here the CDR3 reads CASSQEPPPVIYGYTF. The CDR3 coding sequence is TGTGCCAGCAGCCAAGAGCCCCCACCTGTGATCTATGGCTACACCTTC.

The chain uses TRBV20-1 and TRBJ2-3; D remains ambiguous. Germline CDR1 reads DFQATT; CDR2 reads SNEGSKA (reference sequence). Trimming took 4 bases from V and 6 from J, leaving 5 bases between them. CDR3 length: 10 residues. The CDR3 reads CSANRDTQYF. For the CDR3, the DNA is TGCAGTGCTAACCGCGATACGCAGTATTTT.

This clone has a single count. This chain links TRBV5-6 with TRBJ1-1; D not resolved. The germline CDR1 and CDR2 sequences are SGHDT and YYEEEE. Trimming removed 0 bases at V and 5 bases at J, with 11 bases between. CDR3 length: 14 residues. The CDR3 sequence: CASSLEVGRTEAFF. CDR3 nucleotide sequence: TGTGCCAGCAGCTTGGAGGTAGGGAGGACTGAAGCTTTCTTT.

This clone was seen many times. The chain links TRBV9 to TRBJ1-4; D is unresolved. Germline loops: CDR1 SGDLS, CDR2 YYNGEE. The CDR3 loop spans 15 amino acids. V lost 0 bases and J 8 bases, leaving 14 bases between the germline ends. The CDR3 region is CASSVDGGNSEKLFF. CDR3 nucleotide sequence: TGTGCCAGCAGCGTAGATGGTGGGAACAGCGAAAAACTGTTTTTT.

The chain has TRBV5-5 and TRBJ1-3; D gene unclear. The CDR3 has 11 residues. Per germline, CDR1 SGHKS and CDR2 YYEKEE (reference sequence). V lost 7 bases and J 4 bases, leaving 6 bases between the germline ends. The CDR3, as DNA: TGTGCCAGCCCGAGAGGAAACACCATATATTTT. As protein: CASPRGNTIYF.

CDR3 sequence reads: CASSLVRMAWGPVGYGYTF. DNA for the CDR3: TGTGCCAGCAGCTTAGTTCGAATGGCGTGGGGCCCGGTTGGCTATGGCTACACCTTC. The gene calls are TRBV11-2 and TRBJ1-2, with D possibly being TRBD1 (5 bases). With 1 base removed from V and 4 bases from J, the gap between germline ends came to 25 bases. CDR1 SGHAT and CDR2 FQNNGV come from the germline V gene. The CDR3 extends over 19 amino acids.

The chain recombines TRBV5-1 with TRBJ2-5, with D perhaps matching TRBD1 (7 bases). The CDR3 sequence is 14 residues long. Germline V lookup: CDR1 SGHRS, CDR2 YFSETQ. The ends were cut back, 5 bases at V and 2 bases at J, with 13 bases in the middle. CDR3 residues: CASRNGGQQETQYF. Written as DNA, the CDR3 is TGCGCCAGCAGAAACGGGGGACAGCAAGAGACCCAGTACTTC.

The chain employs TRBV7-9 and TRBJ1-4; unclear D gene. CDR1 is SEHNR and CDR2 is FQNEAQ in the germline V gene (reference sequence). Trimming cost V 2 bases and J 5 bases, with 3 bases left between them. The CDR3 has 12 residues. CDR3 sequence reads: CASSLPNEKLFF. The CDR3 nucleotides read TGTGCCAGCAGCTTACCGAATGAAAAACTGTTTTTT.

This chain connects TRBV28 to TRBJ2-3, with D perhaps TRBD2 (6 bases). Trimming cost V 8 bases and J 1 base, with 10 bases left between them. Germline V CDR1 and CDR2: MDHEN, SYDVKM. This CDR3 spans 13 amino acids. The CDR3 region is CASPTGGTDTQYF. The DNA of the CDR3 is TGTGCCAGCCCAACGGGAGGCACAGATACGCAGTATTTT.

The CDR3 region has the DNA TGTGCCAGCAGCTTGGAGGCAGTCTATGGCTACACCTTC. Translated, it gives CASSLEAVYGYTF. The chain links TRBV5-6 to TRBJ1-2, with no clear D. Germline V gene sequence: CDR1 SGHDT, CDR2 YYEEEE. Between the trimmed V and J ends, which lost 0 bases and 4 bases, there was a span of 7 bases. The CDR3 runs to 13 residues.

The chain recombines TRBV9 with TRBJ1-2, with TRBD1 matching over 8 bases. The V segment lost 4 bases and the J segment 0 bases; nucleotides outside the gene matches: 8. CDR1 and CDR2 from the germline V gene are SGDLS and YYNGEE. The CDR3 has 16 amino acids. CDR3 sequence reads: CASSHPRQGTNYGYTF. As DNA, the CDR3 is TGTGCCAGCAGCCACCCCCGACAGGGGACTAACTATGGCTACACCTTC.

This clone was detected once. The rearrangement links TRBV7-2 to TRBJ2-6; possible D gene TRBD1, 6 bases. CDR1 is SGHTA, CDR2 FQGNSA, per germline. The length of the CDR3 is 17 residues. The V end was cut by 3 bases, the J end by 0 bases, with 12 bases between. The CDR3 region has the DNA TGTGCCAGCAGCTTCTCAACAGGGCCCTCTGGGGCCAACGTCCTGACTTTC. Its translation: CASSFSTGPSGANVLTF.